This TCR beta chain appears in the sequencing data of a study of blood T cell repertoires in COVID-19 (dated by TCRdb to about 2020). Notes on the research overall: The collaborator samples originated in the United States, Italy and Spain and spanned the acute and convalescent phases of COVID-19. A de-identified subject ID, COVID-19 status, age in years and sex were almost always included in the sample metadata. The repertoires were made available in a free public database intended to serve as a resource for research on the immune response to SARS-CoV-2. Deeply sampled blood TCRbeta repertoires from subjects exposed to, actively infected with, or recovered from COVID-19 were included in the dataset. Where available, HLA class I and class II types were obtained from metadata supplied by the sample provider rather than from assay-based typing. The prospective study material was composed of cDNA or gDNA derived from T cells, B-cell-depleted T cells, or PBMCs. Samples came from the ongoing ImmuneRACE study (first 160 participants) plus 1,254 subjects from 6 global collaborators.

Including the terminal cysteine and phenylalanine, the CDR3 comprises 14 residues. Only the CDR3 part of the read is kept: 42 bases, read in frame from the first base. CDR1 and CDR2, per the germline V gene, are SNHLY and FYNNEI. A distance of 15 bases separates the germline ends of V and J, which lose 6 bases and 4 bases respectively. Overall study results and their limits: The amount of clinical and demographic metadata varied by source and participant and was provided uncurated.

Turning to this clone: The specificity of this receptor is unknown. There are no base qualities to consult, and no much larger clone falls within one base.

Each collaborating institution followed its own protocols to collect whole blood in K2EDTA tubes. For TCRbeta analysis, collaborator samples were shipped as frozen whole blood, as isolated PBMCs, or as DNA extracted from either sample type. The immunoSEQ Assay, a bias-controlled multiplex PCR, was used to amplify TCRbeta CDR3 regions from genomic DNA. The study's own analysis went as follows. The number of nucleated cells in each sample was estimated from the amplification of reference gene primers within the assay. To quantify the absolute abundance of each unique TCRbeta CDR3 rearrangement, sequence reads were collapsed and filtered. For each sample, productive Simpson clonality was calculated as the square root of Simpson's diversity index across productive rearrangements. In TCRdb, the immuneACCESS table is reduced to in-frame sequences with V and J assigned. These tables do not hold every clone; where another copy was compared, an unresolved V gene accounts for under half, and the others remain unexplained. That table furnishes V, J and clone size, whereas the DNA furnished D and trimming. The sample data list some 19,000 clones, and 75% to 90% of these were observed just once. The top ten constitute approximately 11% of the sample.

The receptor was derived from a man older than 75 with acute or convalescent COVID-19. The V and J segments used are TRBV2 and TRBJ1-2; the D gene is perhaps TRBD1, from 6 matching bases. Sequenced input: peripheral blood. For the CDR3, the sequence is CASSAQGSTYGYTF. Here is the DNA: TGTGCCAGCAGCGCACAGGGTTCGACCTATGGCTACACCTTC.